The rows below give T cell receptor beta chains drawn from one sample of a study of CD8+CD57+ T cells in acquired aplastic anemia. TCRdb itself ran the reads through MiXCR, one entry per CDR3 protein. Here the sample spans over 100,000 distinct CDR3 sequences, 35% to 50% being singletons. Sequencing was performed on sorted CD4+, CD8+, or CD8+CD57+ T cells (not recorded which) from PBMCs. All receptors derive from a human donor in good health, serving as a control. Each CDR3 is given with its conserved first and last residue. A D gene is named only where the DNA matches it firmly. Rows may omit the clone size; those that give it use once, few, many or a size class.

D: -
J: TRBJ2-3
V: TRBV24-1
size: -
DNA: TGTGCCACCAGCTTAACAGGGACCCCAGATACGCAGTATTTT
CDR3: CATSLTGTPDTQYF

D: -
J: TRBJ2-7
V: TRBV9
size: many
DNA: TGTGCCAGCAGCGTAGGTATGGGGTCGGTCTACGAGCAGTACTTC
CDR3: CASSVGMGSVYEQYF

D: -
J: TRBJ1-1
V: TRBV3-1
size: many
DNA: TGTGCCAGCAGCTTACAGGGACTCACCAACACTGAAGCTTTCTTT
CDR3: CASSLQGLTNTEAFF

D: -
J: TRBJ2-3
V: TRBV30
size: many
DNA: TGTGCCTGGAGTGGAGGATTGTCGGGCACAGATACGCAGTATTTT
CDR3: CAWSGGLSGTDTQYF

D: -
J: TRBJ2-1
V: TRBV10-3
size: once
DNA: TGTGCCGCCAGTCATAGCAGCAATGAGCAGTTCTTC
CDR3: CAASHSSNEQFF

D: TRBD2
J: TRBJ2-1
V: TRBV20-1
size: many
DNA: TGCAGTGCTAGAGTTCTAGCGGGGGGGCGGCGGAACAATGAGCAGTTCTTC
CDR3: CSARVLAGGRRNNEQFF

D: -
J: TRBJ1-3
V: TRBV12-3/TRBV12-4
size: many
DNA: TGTGCCAGCAACTCACGAGAAGGAAACACCATATATTTT
CDR3: CASNSREGNTIYF

D: TRBD1
J: TRBJ2-7
V: TRBV20-1
size: many
DNA: TGCAGTGCTAAGCTACAGGGGTACTCCTACGAGCAGTACTTC
CDR3: CSAKLQGYSYEQYF

D: -
J: TRBJ2-7
V: TRBV11-2
size: -
DNA: TGTGCCAGCAGCTCCAGACGGGGTACCAAACCTTTTTCCTACGAGCAGTACTTC
CDR3: CASSSRRGTKPFSYEQYF

D: -
J: TRBJ2-1
V: TRBV9
size: -
DNA: TGTGCCAGCAGCGTAGGGCTGGGCGGTGGCACCGGGGCTGATGAGCAGTTCTTC
CDR3: CASSVGLGGGTGADEQFF

D: TRBD1
J: TRBJ1-2
V: TRBV7-9
size: -
DNA: TGTGCCAGCAGCAGAGGGGACAGTGCTAGCTACGGCTACACCTTC
CDR3: CASSRGDSASYGYTF

D: TRBD1
J: TRBJ1-2
V: TRBV29-1
size: -
DNA: TGCAGCGTCCAGGGGGGTCAGACAAATAACTATGGCTACACCTTC
CDR3: CSVQGGQTNNYGYTF

D: TRBD1
J: TRBJ1-2
V: TRBV9
size: -
DNA: TGTGCCAGCAGCGGACAGGGTACCTTTTATGGCTACACCTTC
CDR3: CASSGQGTFYGYTF

D: -
J: TRBJ1-1
V: TRBV24-1
size: -
DNA: TGTGCCACCAGTGATATGTCGGACACTGAAGCTTTCTTT
CDR3: CATSDMSDTEAFF

D: TRBD1
J: TRBJ1-1
V: TRBV15
size: -
DNA: TGTGCCACCAGCATCGACGGGACAGGGGGAAACACTGAAGCTTTCTTT
CDR3: CATSIDGTGGNTEAFF

D: -
J: TRBJ2-7
V: TRBV24-1
size: -
DNA: TGTGCCACCAGTGATTCAGCGCTACAGGGAGAGGAGCAGTACTTC
CDR3: CATSDSALQGEEQYF

D: -
J: TRBJ2-6
V: TRBV11-2
size: many
DNA: TGTGCCAGCAGATTCCGGGACCCCTTTTCTTCGGCCAACGTCCTGACTTTC
CDR3: CASRFRDPFSSANVLTF

D: TRBD1
J: TRBJ1-4
V: TRBV19
size: many
DNA: TGTGCCAGTGGACCCTCAGGGACAGGGGGTGAAAAACTGTTTTTT
CDR3: CASGPSGTGGEKLFF

D: -
J: TRBJ2-7
V: TRBV10-3
size: few
DNA: TGTGCCATCAGTGAGGCAGCCTACGAGCAGTACTTC
CDR3: CAISEAAYEQYF

D: TRBD1
J: TRBJ1-2
V: TRBV2
size: -
DNA: TGTGCCAGCAGTGAATTTGGGACAGGGATCTATGGCTACACCTTC
CDR3: CASSEFGTGIYGYTF

D: TRBD1
J: TRBJ2-7
V: TRBV7-6
size: few
DNA: TGTGCCAGCAGCCAGGGACAGTCCTACGAGCAGTACTTC
CDR3: CASSQGQSYEQYF

D: -
J: TRBJ1-1
V: TRBV2
size: once
DNA: TGTGCCAGCGGGGGTTCCAGAACGGGGACTGAAGCTTTCTTT
CDR3: CASGGSRTGTEAFF